This is a list of T cell receptor beta chains from one sample in a study of blood T cell repertoires in COVID-19. TCRdb's copy holds only in-frame clones and misses some; the assay was immunoSEQ multiplex PCR. The sample includes about 71,000 clones, about four fifths seen only once; the top ten take approximately 30%. Sequencing was carried out using peripheral blood. These receptor sequences come from a man between 65 and 79 years old with acute or convalescent COVID-19. CDR3s include the opening cysteine and the closing phenylalanine or tryptophan. Each record gives: J gene, D gene, V gene, clone size, CDR3 DNA, CDR3 protein. The D gene is left open where the match is weak. Rows give clone size only sometimes, using once, few, many, or a class for an expanded clone.

>TRBJ1-5|TRBD1|TRBV11-2|.
TGTGCCAGCAGCCCGGGACAGGTCCCTCAGCCCCAGCATTTT
CASSPGQVPQPQHF
>TRBJ1-3|.|TRBV6-5|.
TGTGCCAGCAGCCGAGATTCTGGAAACACCATATATTTT
CASSRDSGNTIYF
>TRBJ2-1|TRBD2|TRBV11-3|.
TGTGCCAGCAGCTTAGGGACTAGACAATACAATGAGCAGTTCTTC
CASSLGTRQYNEQFF
>TRBJ2-1|TRBD1|TRBV6-6|.
TGTGCCAGCAACCATGGGACAGGATCCTCCTACAATGAGCAGTTCTTC
CASNHGTGSSYNEQFF
>TRBJ1-5|TRBD1|TRBV19|.
TGTGCCACCGGGACAGACCGAAAACGTAGCAATCAGCCCCAGCATTTT
CATGTDRKRSNQPQHF
>TRBJ2-5|TRBD2|TRBV7-9|once
TGTGCCAGCAGCCCTGGGCTAGCGGGAGCGGAGACCCAGTACTTC
CASSPGLAGAETQYF
>TRBJ1-5|TRBD1|TRBV27|once
TGTGCCAGCAGTTGGACAGGGGGTTTTGGTCAGCCCCAGCATTTT
CASSWTGGFGQPQHF
>TRBJ1-1|TRBD1|TRBV6-4|once
TGTGCCAGCAGTGACTCGATTAGGGGACAGAATTCGAACACTGAAGCTTTCTTT
CASSDSIRGQNSNTEAFF
>TRBJ2-7|.|TRBV18|.
TGTGCCAGCTCACCGGAGGGAAGCTCCTACGAGCAGTACTTC
CASSPEGSSYEQYF
>TRBJ2-3|.|TRBV27|.
TGTGCCAGCAGAGGAGGTAGCGGACTCGCCACAGATACGCAGTATTTT
CASRGGSGLATDTQYF
>TRBJ1-6|.|TRBV28|.
TGTGCCAGCAGTTTAATACAGGGTGATAATTCACCCCTCCACTTT
CASSLIQGDNSPLHF
>TRBJ2-1|.|TRBV11-3|.
TGTGCCAGCAGCTTAGGATCCAGATGGCCCAATGAGCAGTTCTTC
CASSLGSRWPNEQFF
>TRBJ2-7|.|TRBV6-5|.
TGTGCCACCGTGACAGTCAACTCCTACGAGCAGTACTTC
CATVTVNSYEQYF
>TRBJ1-2|.|TRBV11-2|many
TGTGCCAGCAGCCCTGACGGGAACTATGGCTACACCTTC
CASSPDGNYGYTF
>TRBJ1-1|TRBD1|TRBV18|few
TGTGCCAGCTCACCACCCTTAGACAGGGGGCGAGAAGCTTTCTTT
CASSPPLDRGREAFF
>TRBJ1-1|.|TRBV5-4|.
TGTGCCAGCAGCTTACTCCTCGGCACTGAAGCTTTCTTT
CASSLLLGTEAFF
>TRBJ2-2|.|TRBV11-2|.
TGTGCCAGCAGTAAGGGGGCGAACACCGGGGAGCTGTTTTTT
CASSKGANTGELFF
>TRBJ2-3|TRBD1|TRBV2|.
TGTGCCAGCGCCCTAGGACAGGGATATACAGATACGCAGTATTTT
CASALGQGYTDTQYF
>TRBJ2-7|.|TRBV4-3|.
TGCGCCAGCAGTAGACTAACGGGGGACGAGCAGTACTTC
CASSRLTGDEQYF
>TRBJ2-1|TRBD2|TRBV11-2|once
TGTGCCAGCAGCTCCCTAATAGCGGGAGTCAGCAATGAGCAGTTCTTC
CASSSLIAGVSNEQFF
>TRBJ2-7|TRBD2|TRBV7-8|.
TGTGCCAGCAGCGCCGGGACTAGCTTTTACGAGCAGTACTTC
CASSAGTSFYEQYF
>TRBJ1-1|.|TRBV11-1|.
TGTGCCAGCAGCCTACTAACCGGGTTAAACACTGAAGCTTTCTTT
CASSLLTGLNTEAFF
>TRBJ2-5|.|TRBV24-1|.
TGTGCCACCAGTGATGGGGGGTTGGGAGAGACCCAGTACTTC
CATSDGGLGETQYF
>TRBJ1-1|.|TRBV7-3|.
TGTGCCAGCAGCTTACAGGAAAACACTGAAGCTTTCTTT
CASSLQENTEAFF
>TRBJ1-5|.|TRBV6-5|.
TGTGCCAGCAGTTACGGGCCTTTCAATCAGCCCCAGCATTTT
CASSYGPFNQPQHF
>TRBJ1-6|.|TRBV11-3|.
TGTGCCAGCAGCTTGGGGCGAAAGAATTCACCCCTCCACTTT
CASSLGRKNSPLHF
>TRBJ2-6|.|TRBV10-3|few
TGTGCCATTGCCGAGGTCGCTGGGGCCAACGTCCTGACTTTC
CAIAEVAGANVLTF
>TRBJ1-1|TRBD1|TRBV3-1/TRBV3-2|few
TGTGCCAGCAGACCCGGACAGGGAGAGGCTTTCTTT
CASRPGQGEAFF
>TRBJ2-1|.|TRBV11-2|.
TGTGCCAGCAGCTCACGGGGGACCTACAATGAGCAGTTCTTC
CASSSRGTYNEQFF
>TRBJ1-2|TRBD1|TRBV7-9|.
TGTGCCAGCAGCCCACCGACAGGGCTCGACTATGGCTACACCTTC
CASSPPTGLDYGYTF
>TRBJ2-5|.|TRBV7-2|.
TGTGCCAGCAGCTTAGGGTTCAGGGGTGGCCAAAAGACCCAGTACTTC
CASSLGFRGGQKTQYF
>TRBJ1-2|TRBD1|TRBV29-1|.
TGCAGCGTTGATCGGGACAGTTCCTATGGCTACACCTTC
CSVDRDSSYGYTF
>TRBJ1-2|TRBD1|TRBV6-1|.
TGTGCCAGCAGTGAGGACAGGGTTGGTTACACCTTC
CASSEDRVGYTF
>TRBJ1-3|.|TRBV9|once
TGTGCCAGCAGCGTAGCCGGCCCGGGAGGGGGTGGAAACACCATATATTTT
CASSVAGPGGGGNTIYF
>TRBJ2-2|.|TRBV6-2/TRBV6-3|.
TGTGCCAGCAGTCGCCAAGGACTAACGGGAGTTCGGACCGGGGAGCTGTTTTTT
CASSRQGLTGVRTGELFF
>TRBJ2-5|TRBD2|TRBV11-2|.
TGTGCCAGCAGCTCTCGGGGACTAGCGGGGACCCAAGAGACCCAGTACTTC
CASSSRGLAGTQETQYF
>TRBJ2-2|TRBD2|TRBV5-1|few
TGCGCCAGCAGCTTCCCCGCGGGAGTAAACACCGGGGAGCTGTTTTTT
CASSFPAGVNTGELFF
>TRBJ1-4|TRBD1|TRBV11-2|.
TGTGCCAGCAGCTTATTGGGACAGGGTTATAATGAAAAACTGTTTTTT
CASSLLGQGYNEKLFF
>TRBJ2-7|TRBD2|TRBV30|.
TGTGCCTGGAGTGTCCGTGCCCGCCGACTAGCGGGAAGCGAGCAGTACTTC
CAWSVRARRLAGSEQYF
>TRBJ2-1|.|TRBV11-2|.
TGTGCCAGCAGCGGGGGGACTTTCTACAATGAGCAGTTCTTC
CASSGGTFYNEQFF
>TRBJ1-4|.|TRBV28|.
TGTGCCAGCAGTTTCCTACAGGGAGGGGTGAATGAAAAACTGTTTTTT
CASSFLQGGVNEKLFF
>TRBJ1-6|TRBD1|TRBV7-2|.
TGTGCCAGCAGCTCAACCGGGACAGGGAATTCACCCCTCCACTTT
CASSSTGTGNSPLHF
>TRBJ1-2|.|TRBV2|.
TGTGCCAGCAGTGGCCCGGGAGGACAATGGGATGGCTACACCTTC
CASSGPGGQWDGYTF
>TRBJ1-2|.|TRBV28|.
TGTGCCAGCACTTTGATCCTCAGGGTCCCCTATGGCTACACCTTC
CASTLILRVPYGYTF
>TRBJ2-7|TRBD1|TRBV11-3|few
TGTGCCAGCAGCTTACACAGGGGTTACGAGCAGTACTTC
CASSLHRGYEQYF
>TRBJ2-5|TRBD2|TRBV5-1|.
TGCGCCAGCAGCTTCTGGGGGGGGAACCAAGAGACCCAGTACTTC
CASSFWGGNQETQYF
>TRBJ1-1|TRBD1|TRBV6-6|few
TGTGCCAGCAGCGGGTCGACAGGGGTTCGGAACACTGAAGCTTTCTTT
CASSGSTGVRNTEAFF
>TRBJ2-3|TRBD1|TRBV7-3|.
TGTGCCAGCAGCTCGGGACAGGGTAGCACAGATACGCAGTATTTT
CASSSGQGSTDTQYF
>TRBJ2-3|.|TRBV4-1|.
TGCGCCAGCAGCCAATTGTCGGGCACAGATACGCAGTATTTT
CASSQLSGTDTQYF
>TRBJ2-1|.|TRBV19|.
TGTGCCAGTAGTATTACAGGCAATGAGCAGTTCTTC
CASSITGNEQFF
>TRBJ1-6|.|TRBV3-1/TRBV3-2|.
TGTGCCAGCAGCCAAGCTCTAGATTCACCCCTCCACTTT
CASSQALDSPLHF
>TRBJ1-1|.|TRBV11-3|.
TGTGCCAGCAGCCGCATTGGAGGGAGTGAAGCTTTCTTT
CASSRIGGSEAFF
>TRBJ2-1|.|TRBV9|once
TGTGCCAGCAGCGTAGAGGGAGCAGATGAGCAGTTCTTC
CASSVEGADEQFF